Listed below are T cell receptor beta chains from one sample, sequenced in a study of control samples from healthy donors and cancer patients. Profiling relied on immunoSEQ multiplex PCR, and the TCRdb table lists in-frame clones only, not all of them. The sample consists of around 90,000 clones, roughly 86% of them appearing once. Source material: blood. The receptors come from a man aged 25-40 years in good health. The CDR3 runs from the conserved cysteine through the conserved F or W. A D gene is named only where the DNA matches it firmly. Size tells how often a clone was seen (once, few, many) or the class of an expanded clone, and some rows leave it out.

>TRBD1|TRBV30|TRBJ2-2|-
CAWSSGQGRELFF
TGTGCCTGGAGTAGTGGACAGGGCAGGGAGCTGTTTTTT
>-|TRBV5-6|TRBJ1-5|medium-sized
CASSLYRGANSNQPQHF
TGTGCCAGCAGCTTGTATCGAGGGGCGAATAGCAATCAGCCCCAGCATTTT
>-|TRBV30|TRBJ1-2|-
CAWSGGLSYTF
TGTGCCTGGAGTGGCGGACTGAGCTACACCTTC
>-|TRBV19|TRBJ2-5|-
CASSARFRETQYF
TGTGCCAGTAGTGCCCGGTTCCGGGAGACCCAGTACTTC
>-|TRBV11-2|TRBJ2-2|-
CASSLAGGGANTGELFF
TGTGCCAGCAGCTTAGCTGGGGGGGGCGCGAACACCGGGGAGCTGTTTTTT
>TRBD1|TRBV24-1|TRBJ1-2|-
CATSDSDGTGINYGYTF
TGTGCCACCAGTGATTCCGACGGGACAGGGATCAATTATGGCTACACCTTC
>TRBD2|TRBV27|TRBJ2-7|-
CASSLVGVFVAGGLPYEQYF
TGTGCCAGCAGTTTAGTCGGGGTTTTTGTAGCGGGGGGGCTGCCCTACGAGCAGTACTTC
>-|TRBV7-2|TRBJ1-2|-
CASSLPQGGYGYTF
TGTGCCAGCAGCTTACCACAGGGCGGCTATGGCTACACCTTC
>TRBD2|TRBV7-3|TRBJ2-3|once
CASSSGGDGTDTQYF
TGTGCCAGCAGCAGCGGGGGAGACGGCACAGATACGCAGTATTTT
>-|TRBV18|TRBJ2-1|-
CASSPFSGSSYNEQFF
TGTGCCAGCTCACCATTTTCGGGGAGTTCCTACAATGAGCAGTTCTTC
>-|TRBV4-2|TRBJ1-3|-
CASSQDRRGRNTIYF
TGTGCCAGCAGCCAAGATAGACGGGGGAGAAACACCATATATTTT
>-|TRBV18|TRBJ2-1|-
CASSPTKGEQFF
TGTGCCAGCTCACCAACGAAGGGTGAGCAGTTCTTC
>-|TRBV11-2|TRBJ2-7|-
CASSLSDNTYEQYF
TGTGCCAGCAGCTTAAGCGACAATACCTACGAGCAGTACTTC
>-|TRBV6-5|TRBJ2-4|-
CASSQPTGTKNIQYF
TGTGCCAGCAGTCAGCCCACAGGGACCAAAAACATTCAGTACTTC